This T cell receptor beta chain came from a study of blood T cells in healthy people across ages. Study-level results: As age increased, TCR beta diversity per million T cells fell in a roughly linear fashion. Unknown donor CMV status possibly confounded expanded clonotype changes.

Using a J-beta primer mix together with a sample-barcoded 5' primer, a second PCR was run for roughly 7 to 12 cycles. MiXCR was run by TCRdb on the 5' RACE reads, yielding one entry per CDR3 protein. Of about 1.1 million distinct CDR3 sequences in the sample, 35% to 40% were seen once. Concerning this clonotype itself: Antigen specificity is unknown.

In terms of origin and age, donors were healthy Caucasian individuals from Russia aged roughly 6 to 95. The germline gives CDR1 DFQATT, CDR2 SNEGSKA (reference sequence). The ends were cut back, 3 bases at V and 4 bases at J, with 9 bases in the middle. The CDR3 sequence is 12 residues long. Sequencing input: blood. This sequence joins TRBV20-1 and TRBJ1-1, with D unclear. This TCR was sampled from a man in his late teens or twenties in good health. CDR3 nucleotide sequence: TGCAGTGCTAGGGACCGGGGCACTGAAGCTTTCTTT. Its protein is CSARDRGTEAFF.